These 26 T cell receptor beta chains originate from one sample sequenced in a study of blood T cell repertoires in COVID-19. The data were produced by immunoSEQ multiplex PCR, yet TCRdb's version contains in-frame clones alone and is incomplete. The sample lists fewer than 400,000 clones; roughly 85% were seen once. The specimen was PBMCs or T cells enriched from blood (not recorded which). The source is a man aged 30 to 45 who had recovered from COVID-19.

The chain joins TRBV3-1 (or the pseudogene TRBV3-2) to TRBJ2-7; possible D gene TRBD2, 5 bases. The CDR3 contains 15 residues. CDR1 and CDR2 from the germline V gene are LGHDT and YNNKEL (reference sequence). Between the trimmed V and J ends, which lost 4 bases and 0 bases, there was a span of 13 bases. CDR3 nucleotide sequence: TGTGCCAGCAGCCCCAAAATGGGGAGCTCCTACGAGCAGTACTTC. This sequence encodes CASSPKMGSSYEQYF.

This clone was observed a single time. The chain uses TRBV5-5 and TRBJ1-5; 7 bases fit TRBD1. Germline loops: CDR1 SGHKS, CDR2 YYEKEE (reference sequence). V trimming: 5 bases; J trimming: 4 bases; junction bases outside the gene matches: 9. The CDR3 spans 15 residues. The CDR3 DNA sequence: TGTGCCAGCAGTCGAGTAGGGGGCCCGAATCAGCCCCAGCATTTT. Translated: CASSRVGGPNQPQHF.

The CDR3 sequence: CASSLLAGNTGELFF. CDR3 nucleotides: TGTGCCAGCAGTCTCCTAGCGGGGAACACCGGGGAGCTGTTTTTT. The V gene is TRBV6-2 or TRBV6-3, the J gene TRBJ2-2; 8 bases line up with TRBD2. With V trimmed by 5 bases and J by 1 base, 3 bases remained unmatched. Germline CDR1 MNHEY, CDR2 SVGEGT. The CDR3 is made up of 15 amino acids.

The chain's CDR3 is CASSTAGSSYNEQFF. The DNA for the CDR3 is TGTGCCAGCAGTACAGCGGGGAGCTCCTACAATGAGCAGTTCTTC. The V and J genes are TRBV11-2 and TRBJ2-1, with 7 bases lining up with TRBD2. CDR1 and CDR2 (germline): SGHAT, FQNNGV. The CDR3 contains 15 residues. With 6 bases clipped from V and 0 bases from J, the junction kept 5 bases outside the gene matches.

The chain couples TRBV30 to TRBJ2-7; the match to TRBD1 covers 8 bases. Losses at the gene ends were 5 bases for V and 5 bases for J; bases not matched to a gene: 8. CDR1 is GTSNPN and CDR2 is SVGIG in the germline V gene (reference sequence). CDR3 length: 13 residues. The CDR3 region is CAWQPGGPHEQYF. In DNA, the CDR3 is TGTGCCTGGCAACCAGGGGGCCCCCACGAGCAGTACTTC.

The V call is TRBV12-3 or TRBV12-4, the J call TRBJ2-7; D is perhaps TRBD2 (5 bases). V was trimmed by 5 bases and J by 6 bases, leaving 8 bases between them. CDR3 length: 11 residues. The CDR3 loop is CASSRGIEQYF. The CDR3 nucleotides are TGTGCCAGCAGTCGGGGTATCGAGCAGTACTTC.

The V gene is TRBV3-1 (or the pseudogene TRBV3-2), the J gene TRBJ1-2, with D tentatively TRBD1 (6 bases). Germline V gene sequence: CDR1 LGHDT, CDR2 YNNKEL (reference sequence). The germline V and J ends were trimmed by 3 bases and 0 bases, with 17 bases remaining between them. CDR3 length equals 17 residues. The CDR3 reads CASSQLDSRYSNYGYTF. The CDR3 coding sequence is TGTGCCAGCAGCCAGCTGGACAGCCGATATTCTAACTATGGCTACACCTTC.

This sequence joins TRBV19 and TRBJ1-2; 7 bases are a match to TRBD1. From germline, CDR1 is LNHDA and CDR2 SQIVND (reference sequence). The CDR3 is 14 amino acids. The V and J ends lost 3 bases and 4 bases, in that order; junction bases with no gene match: 5. The CDR3 protein is CASSMTGLGYGYTF. The CDR3 DNA follows: TGTGCCAGTAGTATGACAGGGTTGGGCTATGGCTACACCTTC.

The chain has TRBV14 and TRBJ2-7; possibly TRBD2 for D (7 bases). CDR1 and CDR2 from the germline V gene are SGHDN and FVKESK. This CDR3 has 20 residues. The V end was cut by 1 base, the J end by 1 base, with 26 bases between. CDR3 sequence: CASSQVVHFGGQGPSYEQYF. Written as DNA, the CDR3 is TGTGCCAGCAGCCAAGTCGTGCATTTCGGGGGGCAGGGACCTTCCTACGAGCAGTACTTC.

DNA for the CDR3: TGTGCCAGCAGCAAAGGGCGGCCCGAGAACATTCAGTACTTC. This translates into CASSKGRPENIQYF. The chain recombines TRBV21-1 with TRBJ2-4; TRBD2, the D gene given by the table, was not confirmed from the DNA. TRBV21-1 counts as a pseudogene. This CDR3 contains 14 residues.

The gene calls are TRBV6-5 and TRBJ2-5; TRBD2 might be the D (6 bases). Trimming removed 0 bases from V and 5 bases from J, with 13 bases in between. CDR1 is MNHEY, CDR2 SVGAGI, per germline. CDR3 length: 15 residues. The CDR3 is CASSYSRQGRETQYF. For the CDR3, the DNA is TGTGCCAGCAGTTACTCCCGCCAAGGGAGGGAGACCCAGTACTTC.

This clone appeared once. The chain is built from TRBV11-3 and TRBJ1-6, with D uncertain. The germline CDR1 and CDR2 sequences are SGHNT and YENEEA. V was trimmed by 2 bases and J by 8 bases, leaving 10 bases between them. CDR3 length equals 14 residues. The CDR3 nucleotides are TGTGCCAGCAGCTTATCGGGTGCGGATTCACCCCTCCACTTT. Protein: CASSLSGADSPLHF.

The chain combines TRBV2 with TRBJ1-6, with D perhaps matching TRBD1 (6 bases). CDR1 is SNHLY, CDR2 FYNNEI, per germline. This CDR3 spans 14 amino acids. The germline V and J ends were trimmed by 5 bases and 10 bases, with 15 bases remaining between them. The CDR3 sequence: CASSSAGARSPLHF. Written as DNA, the CDR3 is TGTGCCAGCAGTTCAGCAGGGGCACGGTCACCCCTCCACTTT.

The chain joins TRBV12-5 to TRBJ2-7, with D possibly being TRBD2 (5 bases). The V end lost 5 bases, the J end lost 6 bases, and 11 bases lay between the germline ends. The length of the CDR3 is 12 residues. CDR1 is LGHNT, CDR2 FRNRAP, per germline. The CDR3 DNA is TGTGCTAGTGGTACGGGGAAGTCCGAGCAGTACTTC. This translates into CASGTGKSEQYF. The entire variable domain, with the rest obtained from reference TRBV12-5 and TRBJ2-7, is as follows: DARVTQTPRHKVTEMGQEVTMRCQPILGHNTVFWYRQTMMQGLELLAYFRNRAPLDDSGMPKDRFSAEMPDATLATLKIQPSEPRDSAVYFCASGTGKSEQYFGPGTRLTVT.

This chain links TRBV7-8 with TRBJ1-1; TRBD1 is a possible D gene (5 bases). CDR3 length: 14 residues. Trimming pared 7 bases from V and 4 bases from J, leaving 16 bases between. The germline gives CDR1 SGHVS, CDR2 FQNEAQ. The CDR3 loop reads CASNAITGGTEAFF. CDR3 in DNA: TGTGCCAGCAACGCGATAACGGGGGGCACTGAAGCTTTCTTT.

The chain links TRBV4-3 to TRBJ1-1; maybe TRBD1 (5 bases). The V end lost 8 bases, the J end lost 6 bases, and 16 bases lay between the germline ends. This CDR3 has 13 amino acids. Germline V lookup: CDR1 LGHNA, CDR2 YSLEER. The CDR3 region is CASSADTSSEAFF. The CDR3 DNA reads TGCGCCAGCTCTGCGGACACCTCCTCTGAAGCTTTCTTT.

The chain links TRBV2 to TRBJ2-7; TRBD1 matches at 9 bases. CDR1 is SNHLY and CDR2 is FYNNEI in the germline V gene. V was clipped by 8 bases and J by 5 bases; unmatched bases: 16. The CDR3 extends over 16 amino acids. CDR3 residues: CASRNPRDRASHEQYF. CDR3 bases: TGTGCCAGCCGTAACCCCCGGGACAGGGCTTCCCACGAGCAGTACTTC.

This chain links TRBV6-5 with TRBJ1-5, with 8 positions matching TRBD1. CDR1 and CDR2 from the germline V gene are MNHEY and SVGAGI. Unmatched junction bases numbered 1, after V lost 0 bases and J lost 3 bases. The CDR3 covers 15 residues. CDR3 protein: CASSYSGQVNQPQHF. The DNA for the CDR3 is TGTGCCAGCAGTTACTCGGGACAGGTCAATCAGCCCCAGCATTTT.

This clone was picked up one time. The chain employs TRBV27 and TRBJ1-2; D is uncertain. The CDR3 extends over 14 amino acids. Germline lookup yields CDR1 MNHEY and CDR2 SMNVEV (reference sequence). With 5 bases removed from V and 2 bases from J, the gap between germline ends came to 12 bases. This CDR3 is CASSPLVPNYGYTF. The DNA for the CDR3 is TGTGCCAGCAGTCCTTTAGTCCCCAACTATGGCTACACCTTC.

The sample holds one count of this clone. V usage is TRBV4-1 and J usage is TRBJ2-3; TRBD2 aligns across 10 bases. J was trimmed by 1 base and V by 3 bases; bases with no gene match: 7. CDR3 size: 17 residues. CDR1 MGHRA and CDR2 YSYEKL come from the germline V gene. Here the CDR3 reads CASSQGPSGGRTDTQYF. DNA of the CDR3: TGCGCCAGCAGCCAGGGGCCTAGCGGGGGCCGCACAGATACGCAGTATTTT.

The chain has TRBV6-5 and TRBJ1-6, with a tentative D call TRBD1 (6 bases). The V end was cut by 6 bases, the J end by 7 bases, with 13 bases between. The CDR3 is made up of 14 amino acids. The germline CDR1 and CDR2 sequences are MNHEY and SVGAGI. This CDR3 reads CASSHRERNSPLHF. The CDR3, as DNA: TGTGCCAGCAGCCACAGGGAAAGGAATTCACCCCTCCACTTT.

This clone was seen only a few times. The rearrangement links TRBV6-2 or TRBV6-3 to TRBJ1-1; TRBD1 aligns across 8 bases. Germline CDR1 reads MNHEY; CDR2 reads SVGEGT. The CDR3 has 15 amino acids. The junction had 5 bases not matched to a gene; V was cut back by 5 bases and J by 0 bases. The CDR3 DNA sequence: TGTGCCAGCAGTGACCGCAGGGGGCTGAACACTGAAGCTTTCTTT. It yields the protein CASSDRRGLNTEAFF.

This clone has a single count. CDR3 nucleotide sequence: TGTGCCAGCTCGGGACAGGTTAATTCACCCCTCCACTTT. Its translation: CASSGQVNSPLHF. This chain links TRBV14 with TRBJ1-6, with TRBD1 matching over 8 bases. The trim removed 8 bases at V and 6 bases at J, leaving 3 bases unmatched. CDR3 length: 13 amino acids. CDR1 and CDR2 from the germline V gene are SGHDN and FVKESK.

This chain uses TRBV11-1 with TRBJ1-5, with D uncertain. The V gene's germline CDR1 is SGHAT and CDR2 FQDESV (reference sequence). V gave up 0 bases and J gave up 0 bases, with 12 bases separating them. CDR3 length equals 17 residues. Here the CDR3 reads CASSLARSDYSNQPQHF. As DNA, the CDR3 is TGTGCCAGCAGCTTAGCGCGGTCGGATTATAGCAATCAGCCCCAGCATTTT.

Concerning this clone itself: At one end, the junction sequence differs from germline, possibly due to a read error. The V gene is TRBV12-3 or TRBV12-4, the J gene TRBJ2-5; TRBD2 is a possible D gene (7 bases). CDR3 length: 13 residues. The CDR3 DNA reads as TGTGCCAGCAGTTTTAGTGGGGGCGGGGGAGTGCACTTC. Its translation: CASSFSGGGGVHF.

This rearrangement joins TRBV5-5 to TRBJ2-2; 8 bases align to TRBD2. V trimming: 0 bases; J trimming: 2 bases; junction bases outside the gene matches: 3. Per germline, CDR1 SGHKS and CDR2 YYEKEE (reference sequence). The CDR3 has 16 amino acids. CDR3 protein: CASSLAGGPNTGELFF. CDR3 coding DNA: TGTGCCAGCAGCTTGGCGGGGGGGCCCAACACCGGGGAGCTGTTTTTT. The full variable domain, in which reference TRBV5-5 and TRBJ2-2 provide the parts outside the CDR3, is DAGVTQSPTHLIKTRGQQVTLRCSPISGHKSVSWYQQVLGQGPQFIFQYYEKEERGRGNFPDRFSARQFPNYSSELNVNALLLGDSALYLCASSLAGGPNTGELFFGEGSRLTVL.